A selection of T cell receptor beta chains follows, all from one sample in a study of cytomegalovirus exposure and HLA in healthy donors. Sequencing used immunoSEQ multiplex PCR; TCRdb keeps in-frame clones, though not all of them. The table shows under 200,000 clones, with approximately 70% occurring only once. Source material: PBMCs. The source is a woman under 40 in good health and CMV-seronegative. The conserved cysteine and the conserved F or W are not part of the CDR3 here.

j_gene: TRBJ1-2
v_gene: TRBV19
len: 13
CDR3aa: ASQPTRQLFYGYT

j_gene: TRBJ2-1
v_gene: TRBV12-2
len: 16
CDR3aa: ASRFNQGDSGIPSEQF

j_gene: TRBJ1-3
v_gene: TRBV19
len: 12
CDR3aa: ASSMRATGNTIY

j_gene: TRBJ2-2
v_gene: TRBV6-1
len: 10
CDR3aa: ASCPGLPELF

j_gene: TRBJ2-3
v_gene: TRBV29-1
len: 8
CDR3aa: SVVRDTQY

j_gene: TRBJ1-1
v_gene: TRBV27
len: 13
CDR3aa: ASSFLGGRGTEAF

j_gene: TRBJ2-7
v_gene: TRBV7-2
len: 13
CDR3aa: ASSFSGRVAYEQY

j_gene: TRBJ2-1
v_gene: TRBV10-3
len: 12
CDR3aa: ATGTSGGYNEQF

j_gene: TRBJ1-1
v_gene: TRBV18
len: 13
CDR3aa: ASSPDRQGRTEAF

j_gene: -
v_gene: TRBV2
len: 12
CDR3aa: ASSSRQGNYEQY

j_gene: TRBJ2-7
v_gene: TRBV30
len: 12
CDR3aa: AWSVGTGLYEQY

j_gene: TRBJ2-3
v_gene: TRBV19
len: 17
CDR3aa: ASSLTGIRLKSDTDTQY

j_gene: TRBJ2-7
v_gene: TRBV2
len: 12
CDR3aa: ASALTGNSYEQY

j_gene: TRBJ2-1
v_gene: TRBV7-2
len: 15
CDR3aa: ASSLASGKVPYNEQF

j_gene: TRBJ2-7
v_gene: TRBV25-1
len: 13
CDR3aa: ASSGLAGGSYEQY

j_gene: TRBJ2-7
v_gene: TRBV5-1
len: 13
CDR3aa: ASRLGRQGSGEQY

j_gene: TRBJ2-7
v_gene: TRBV20-1
len: 9
CDR3aa: SATGVGEQY

j_gene: TRBJ1-2
v_gene: TRBV5-5
len: 10
CDR3aa: ASSLDTYGYT

j_gene: TRBJ1-1
v_gene: TRBV4-2
len: 12
CDR3aa: ASSRTGPNTEAF

j_gene: TRBJ2-7
v_gene: TRBV2
len: 14
CDR3aa: ASSVGQAFSSYEQY

j_gene: TRBJ2-1
v_gene: TRBV19
len: 10
CDR3aa: ASGDSGIKQF

j_gene: TRBJ2-1
v_gene: TRBV6-1
len: 13
CDR3aa: ASSEPGAPSNEQF

j_gene: TRBJ2-7
v_gene: TRBV27
len: 11
CDR3aa: ASSLSRLLEQY

j_gene: TRBJ1-5
v_gene: TRBV4-1
len: 14
CDR3aa: ASSQVPHRPDQPQH

j_gene: TRBJ2-7
v_gene: TRBV13
len: 12
CDR3aa: ASSSGGLTYEQY

j_gene: TRBJ2-5
v_gene: TRBV5-8
len: 16
CDR3aa: ASSQRLAGGSGQETQY

j_gene: TRBJ2-7
v_gene: TRBV30
len: 11
CDR3aa: AWSRQPVYEQY

j_gene: TRBJ2-1
v_gene: TRBV11-2
len: 15
CDR3aa: ASSLRRAGGHNNEQF

j_gene: TRBJ2-7
v_gene: TRBV29-1
len: 16
CDR3aa: SVEAPTDSPISLYEQY

j_gene: TRBJ2-3
v_gene: TRBV18
len: 9
CDR3aa: ASSPGDTQY

j_gene: TRBJ2-1
v_gene: TRBV6-5
len: 13
CDR3aa: ASSRRGRSYNEQF

j_gene: TRBJ1-4
v_gene: TRBV4-1
len: 13
CDR3aa: ASSQLWDRNEKLF

j_gene: TRBJ1-5
v_gene: TRBV18
len: 14
CDR3aa: ASSRIPQGKSQPQH

j_gene: TRBJ2-2
v_gene: TRBV5-1
len: 11
CDR3aa: ASSFVGSGELF

j_gene: TRBJ1-2
v_gene: TRBV7-3
len: 12
CDR3aa: ASSPFGQGDGYT

j_gene: TRBJ1-1
v_gene: TRBV6-5
len: 9
CDR3aa: ASIRTAEAF

j_gene: TRBJ2-1
v_gene: TRBV11-2
len: 10
CDR3aa: ASSFTGGEQF

j_gene: TRBJ1-5
v_gene: TRBV7-8
len: 13
CDR3aa: ASSLSLSSNQPQH

j_gene: TRBJ1-2
v_gene: TRBV15
len: 12
CDR3aa: ATSREGLLYGYT

j_gene: TRBJ2-1
v_gene: TRBV4-3
len: 11
CDR3aa: ASSLGQGREQF